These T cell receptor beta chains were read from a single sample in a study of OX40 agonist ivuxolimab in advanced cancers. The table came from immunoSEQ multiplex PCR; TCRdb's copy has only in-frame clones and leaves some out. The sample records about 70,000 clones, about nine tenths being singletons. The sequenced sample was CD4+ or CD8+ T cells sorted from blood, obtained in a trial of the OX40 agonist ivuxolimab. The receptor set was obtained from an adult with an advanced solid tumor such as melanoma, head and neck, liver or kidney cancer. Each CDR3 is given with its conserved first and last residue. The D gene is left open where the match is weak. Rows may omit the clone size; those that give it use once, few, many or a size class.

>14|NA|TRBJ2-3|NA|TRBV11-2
CASSLVPGTDTQYF
TGTGCCAGCAGCTTAGTTCCTGGCACAGATACGCAGTATTTT
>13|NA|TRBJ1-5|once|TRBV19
CASSVTVLDPQHF
TGTGCCAGTAGTGTGACAGTCTTGGACCCCCAGCATTTT
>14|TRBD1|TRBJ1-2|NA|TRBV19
CASRASGQNYGYTF
TGTGCCAGTAGAGCCTCGGGACAGAACTATGGCTACACCTTC
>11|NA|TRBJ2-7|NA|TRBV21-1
CATYWVHEQYF
TGTGCCACCTACTGGGTCCACGAGCAGTACTTC
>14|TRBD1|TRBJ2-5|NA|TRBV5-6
CASSPSGTEETQYF
TGTGCCAGCAGCCCCTCCGGGACAGAAGAGACCCAGTACTTC
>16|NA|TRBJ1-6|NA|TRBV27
CASSPGRDIPNSPLHF
TGTGCCAGCAGTCCCGGGAGAGACATCCCCAATTCACCCCTCCACTTT
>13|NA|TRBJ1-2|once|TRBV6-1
CASSEERLYGYTF
TGTGCCAGCAGTGAAGAACGGCTCTATGGCTACACCTTC
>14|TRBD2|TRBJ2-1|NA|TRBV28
CASTQGLARNEQFF
TGTGCCAGCACCCAGGGACTAGCGAGGAATGAGCAGTTCTTC
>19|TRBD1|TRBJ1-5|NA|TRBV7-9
CASSLGFEVGQGENQPQHF
TGTGCCAGCAGCTTAGGTTTCGAGGTAGGGCAGGGGGAAAATCAGCCCCAGCATTTT
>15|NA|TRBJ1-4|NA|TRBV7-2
CASSRRTPSNEKLFF
TGTGCCAGCAGCCGTCGGACACCATCTAATGAAAAACTGTTTTTT
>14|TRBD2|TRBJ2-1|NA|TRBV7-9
CASSFSGRGDEQFF
TGTGCCAGCAGCTTTAGCGGGAGGGGCGATGAGCAGTTCTTC
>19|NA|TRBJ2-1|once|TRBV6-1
CASSELNLGGWGSYNEQFF
TGTGCCAGCAGTGAACTAAACCTGGGGGGATGGGGGTCCTACAATGAGCAGTTCTTC
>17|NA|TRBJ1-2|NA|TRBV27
CASSYLRDPTTNYGYTF
TGTGCCAGCAGTTACCTCCGGGACCCTACAACTAACTATGGCTACACCTTC
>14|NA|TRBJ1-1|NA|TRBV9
CASSVVAQNTEAFF
TGTGCCAGCAGCGTAGTCGCCCAGAACACTGAAGCTTTCTTT
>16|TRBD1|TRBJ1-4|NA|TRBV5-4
CASSPTGGITNEKLFF
TGTGCCAGCAGCCCAACAGGGGGCATTACTAATGAAAAACTGTTTTTT
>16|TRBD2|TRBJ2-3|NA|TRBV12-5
CASGLLAGGFTDTQYF
TGTGCTAGTGGTTTGCTAGCGGGGGGTTTCACCGATACGCAGTATTTT
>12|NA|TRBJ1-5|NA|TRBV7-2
CASSRLDQPQHF
TGTGCCAGCAGCCGGCTTGATCAGCCCCAGCATTTT
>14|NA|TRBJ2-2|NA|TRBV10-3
CAISWTTNTGELFF
TGTGCCATCAGCTGGACAACGAACACCGGGGAGCTGTTTTTT
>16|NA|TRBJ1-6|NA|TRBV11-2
CASSLPRVSYNSPLHF
TGTGCCAGCAGCTTACCCAGGGTTTCCTATAATTCACCCCTCCACTTT
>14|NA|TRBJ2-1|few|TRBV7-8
CASNSGSSYNEQFF
TGTGCCAGCAACAGCGGTAGCTCCTACAATGAGCAGTTCTTC
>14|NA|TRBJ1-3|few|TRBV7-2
CASSLANSRNTIYF
TGTGCCAGCAGCTTAGCAAACAGCAGAAACACCATATATTTT
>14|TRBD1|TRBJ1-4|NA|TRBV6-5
CAQGAQDRNEKLFF
TGTGCCCAGGGGGCACAGGATAGGAATGAAAAACTGTTTTTT